This entry lists 6 T cell receptor beta chains sequenced from one sample in a study of blood T cell repertoires in COVID-19. Method: immunoSEQ multiplex PCR; TCRdb's copy keeps in-frame clones and lacks some. The repertoire holds some 250,000 clones, with about nine tenths as singletons. The sample consisted of PBMCs or T cells enriched from blood (not recorded which). The receptors derive from a human donor in a cohort exposed to, infected with or recovered from COVID-19 (not recorded which). The donor label of this sample is uncertain.

This clone has only one observation. The chain has TRBV19 and TRBJ2-5; 7 nucleotides line up with TRBD2. The CDR3 totals 14 residues. Unmatched junction bases numbered 4, after V lost 3 bases and J lost 3 bases. The germline V gene encodes CDR1 LNHDA and CDR2 SQIVND (reference sequence). The CDR3 coding sequence is TGTGCCAGTAGTATTGGGGGGGAGGAAGAGACCCAGTACTTC. This sequence encodes CASSIGGEEETQYF.

Note on this clone: This same CDR3 is encoded by further DNA sequences in the sample. This chain links TRBV3-1 (or the pseudogene TRBV3-2) with TRBJ1-2; D is undetermined. V was shortened by 0 bases and J by 4 bases, with 9 bases between the two germline ends. CDR1 and CDR2 from the germline V gene are LGHDT and YNNKEL (reference sequence). The CDR3 sequence is 14 residues long. The CDR3 coding sequence is TGTGCCAGCAGCCAAGATTGGGGAGGCTATGGCTACACCTTC. Translation gives CASSQDWGGYGYTF.

V gene TRBV6-5 combines with J gene TRBJ1-6; 8 bases are shared with TRBD1. V lost 8 bases to trimming and J lost 7 bases; unmatched junction nucleotides: 4. CDR1 MNHEY and CDR2 SVGAGI come from the germline V gene. This CDR3 spans 13 amino acids. The DNA for the CDR3 is TGTGCCAGCCGCTGGACAGGGAATTCACCCCTCCACTTT. Its protein product is CASRWTGNSPLHF.

The chain joins TRBV5-8 to TRBJ1-6; 7 positions agree with TRBD1. Losses at the gene ends were 1 base for V and 9 bases for J; bases not matched to a gene: 10. Germline lookup yields CDR1 SGHTS and CDR2 YDEGEE. The CDR3 is 16 residues long. The CDR3 nucleotides read TGTGCCAGCAGCTTGTCCGGACAGGAGAAGATTTCACCCCTCCACTTT. Translation: CASSLSGQEKISPLHF.

This sequence joins TRBV7-2 and TRBJ1-1, with TRBD1 identical over 7 bases. CDR3 size: 12 residues. Germline loops: CDR1 SGHTA, CDR2 FQGNSA. V shed 7 bases, J shed 5 bases, and the junction held 4 bases outside the gene matches. The CDR3: CASTGQVTEAFF. DNA of the CDR3: TGTGCCAGCACCGGACAGGTGACTGAAGCTTTCTTT.

This clone was observed a handful of times. The chain joins TRBV27 to TRBJ1-1; D is possibly TRBD1 (6 bases). V was pared by 0 bases and J by 4 bases, with 18 bases between. This CDR3 has 17 amino acids. The V gene's germline CDR1 is MNHEY and CDR2 SMNVEV (reference sequence). CDR3 in DNA: TGTGCCAGCAGTTTATCGGCAGGTTTCGTAGGGGGCACTGAAGCTTTCTTT. Translation: CASSLSAGFVGGTEAFF.